This is a list of T cell receptor beta chains from one sample in a study of CD8 T cells in Susac syndrome. TCRdb ran MiXCR on the immunoSEQ multiplex PCR reads and lists one entry per CDR3 protein. The sample has 100,000 to 150,000 distinct CDR3 sequences, more than 85% seen once; the top ten hold 0.093%. Sequences were obtained from CD4+ T cells from PBMCs. All receptors come from a human donor with multiple sclerosis. The CDR3 runs from the conserved cysteine through the conserved F or W. The D gene is left open where the match is weak. The size of a clone is reported for some rows only, either as once, few or many, or as a class for expanded clones.

CDR3 protein: CSVTQGSNQPQHF
CDR3 DNA: TGCAGCGTTACACAGGGTAGCAATCAGCCCCAGCATTTT
V gene: TRBV29-1
D gene: -
clone size: -
CDR3 length: 13
J gene: TRBJ1-5

CDR3 protein: CASSLGQGGAETQYF
CDR3 DNA: TGCGCCAGCAGCCTGGGACAGGGGGGTGCGGAGACCCAGTACTTC
V gene: TRBV5-1
D gene: TRBD1
clone size: -
CDR3 length: 15
J gene: TRBJ2-5

CDR3 protein: CASSAGDRNQETQYF
CDR3 DNA: TGTGCTAGCAGCGCGGGGGACAGGAATCAAGAGACCCAGTACTTC
V gene: TRBV7-7
D gene: -
clone size: -
CDR3 length: 15
J gene: TRBJ2-5

CDR3 protein: CAISTRDRAAHEQYF
CDR3 DNA: TGTGCCATCAGTACCCGGGACAGGGCTGCGCACGAGCAGTACTTC
V gene: TRBV10-3
D gene: TRBD1
clone size: once
CDR3 length: 15
J gene: TRBJ2-7

CDR3 protein: CASSPSRGAEKLFF
CDR3 DNA: TGTGCCAGCTCACCATCCAGGGGAGCTGAAAAACTGTTTTTT
V gene: TRBV18
D gene: -
clone size: once
CDR3 length: 14
J gene: TRBJ1-4

CDR3 protein: CSARPSGGALEQFF
CDR3 DNA: TGCAGTGCTAGACCTAGCGGGGGGGCTCTTGAGCAGTTCTTC
V gene: TRBV20-1
D gene: TRBD2
clone size: -
CDR3 length: 14
J gene: TRBJ2-1

CDR3 protein: CASSVRDNYGYTF
CDR3 DNA: TGTGCCAGCAGCGTACGGGATAACTATGGCTACACCTTC
V gene: TRBV9
D gene: -
clone size: few
CDR3 length: 13
J gene: TRBJ1-2

CDR3 protein: CASKGETGDQPQHF
CDR3 DNA: TGTGCCAGCAAGGGGGAGACAGGGGATCAGCCCCAGCATTTT
V gene: TRBV2
D gene: TRBD1
clone size: once
CDR3 length: 14
J gene: TRBJ1-5

CDR3 protein: CASSPKEGDRETQYF
CDR3 DNA: TGTGCCAGCAGCCCTAAGGAGGGGGACCGGGAGACCCAGTACTTC
V gene: TRBV7-9
D gene: -
clone size: -
CDR3 length: 15
J gene: TRBJ2-5

CDR3 protein: CATSRDRFLTGEGKNIQYF
CDR3 DNA: TGTGCCACCAGCAGAGATCGGTTTTTGACAGGGGAGGGAAAAAACATTCAGTACTTC
V gene: TRBV15
D gene: -
clone size: -
CDR3 length: 19
J gene: TRBJ2-4

CDR3 protein: CASSTTVMNTEAFF
CDR3 DNA: TGTGCCAGTAGTACTACAGTCATGAACACTGAAGCTTTCTTT
V gene: TRBV19
D gene: -
clone size: -
CDR3 length: 14
J gene: TRBJ1-1

CDR3 protein: CASSGVTNYGYTF
CDR3 DNA: TGCGCCAGCAGCGGGGTCACTAACTATGGCTACACCTTC
V gene: TRBV5-1
D gene: -
clone size: -
CDR3 length: 13
J gene: TRBJ1-2

CDR3 protein: CASSAQDTGELFF
CDR3 DNA: TGTGCCAGCAGCGCACAGGACACCGGGGAGCTGTTTTTT
V gene: TRBV2
D gene: -
clone size: -
CDR3 length: 13
J gene: TRBJ2-2

CDR3 protein: CASSWGSTDTQYF
CDR3 DNA: TGCGCCAGCAGCTGGGGTAGCACAGATACGCAGTATTTT
V gene: TRBV4-1
D gene: -
clone size: -
CDR3 length: 13
J gene: TRBJ2-3

CDR3 protein: CASSLRQEQYF
CDR3 DNA: TGTGCCAGCAGCTTGAGACAGGAGCAGTACTTC
V gene: TRBV13
D gene: -
clone size: -
CDR3 length: 11
J gene: TRBJ2-7

CDR3 protein: CASSADRGNYEQYF
CDR3 DNA: TGTGCCAGCAGCGCTGACAGGGGAAACTACGAGCAGTACTTC
V gene: TRBV7-2
D gene: TRBD1
clone size: -
CDR3 length: 14
J gene: TRBJ2-7

CDR3 protein: CAWSLPGLWKTQYF
CDR3 DNA: TGTGCCTGGAGTCTGCCCGGACTCTGGAAGACCCAGTACTTC
V gene: TRBV30
D gene: -
clone size: -
CDR3 length: 14
J gene: TRBJ2-5